Presented here are 2 T cell receptor beta chains from one specimen sequenced in a study of CD8+ T cells in alopecia areata. Treatment described: oral pan-JAK inhibitor, 5-10 mg twice daily. RNA was isolated and reverse transcribed to cDNA, the sequencing template. The method was immunoSEQ multiplex PCR; TCRdb's version includes in-frame clones alone and lacks a portion of them. The sample holds about 120,000 clones, around 53% seen once. Sequences were derived from CD8+ T cells sorted from blood, sampled at week 24, from a patient treated with tofacitinib. The origin of the receptors is a human donor with alopecia areata.

The chain is built from TRBV2 and TRBJ2-6, with 8 bases fitting TRBD1. V lost 2 bases to trimming and J lost 0 bases; unmatched junction nucleotides: 3. The CDR3 is 17 residues long. Looked up from germline, CDR1 is SNHLY and CDR2 is FYNNEI. The DNA of the CDR3 is TGTGCCAGCAGTGAACCACAGGGGGACTCTGGGGCCAACGTCCTGACTTTC. The encoded protein is CASSEPQGDSGANVLTF.

The gene calls are TRBV7-8 and TRBJ1-1; D call uncertain. The CDR3 spans 14 residues. The V end lost 6 bases, the J end lost 5 bases, and 16 bases lay between the germline ends. CDR1 and CDR2 (germline): SGHVS, FQNEAQ. This CDR3 reads CASRFRRGETEAFF. The CDR3 DNA sequence: TGTGCCAGCAGATTTAGACGGGGAGAAACTGAAGCTTTCTTT.